The 8 T cell receptor beta chains given below trace back to one sample, sequenced in a study of tumor-infiltrating lymphocytes in primary liver carcinoma. The study extracted blood RNA from unsorted whole blood and also extracted germline DNA. A primer matching the constant region was used to make TCR beta cDNA from 450 to 550 ng of total RNA. Libraries for TCR beta were built through three nested multiplex PCR rounds, which together made up a slightly modified ARM-PCR procedure. It was with TRBV1-TRBV30 forward primers and a C-beta reverse primer that the first two PCR rounds were run, at approximately 9 cycles each. TCRdb processed the multiplex PCR reads anew with MiXCR; each CDR3 protein has one entry. Among 310,000 or so distinct CDR3 sequences listed, 65% were seen once. The sample was peripheral blood. Receptors were obtained from a man aged 40-49 years with primary liver carcinoma and hepatitis B virus infection.

To note about this clonotype: Mismatch with germline at one junction end may stem from a read error. The rearrangement uses TRBV14 and TRBJ2-3, with D perhaps matching TRBD2 (6 bases). The germline gives CDR1 SGHDN, CDR2 FVKESK. The CDR3 extends over 11 amino acids. The CDR3 protein is CTSSQNGGQYF. In DNA form, the CDR3 reads TGTACCAGCAGCCAAAACGGGGGACAGTATTTT.

On this clonotype itself: This clone may be a read error of a much larger clone one base away. V is TRBV10-3 and J is TRBJ1-2; D gene unclear. Germline CDR1 and CDR2: ENHRY and SYGVKD. The CDR3 consists of 13 residues. In DNA form, the CDR3 reads TGTGCCATCAGTGGTAGCCTTAACTATGGCTACATCTTC. Translated, it gives CAISGSLNYGYIF.

This clonotype was counted a single time. One end of the junction does not line up with germline, which may come from a read error. This sequence joins TRBV11-2 and TRBJ2-1; tentatively, D is TRBD2 (5 bases). Germline CDR1 SGHAT, CDR2 FQNNGV. This CDR3 spans 16 amino acids. The CDR3 loop is CAGSRLNPEVANEQFF. CDR3 nucleotides: TGTGCCGGCAGCCGACTAAACCCCGAGGTTGCCAATGAGCAGTTCTTC.

This clonotype was detected only a few times. This chain joins TRBV6-6 and TRBJ2-3; 7 bases fit TRBD2. CDR1 and CDR2 from the germline V gene are MNHNY and SVGAGI (reference sequence). This CDR3 is built from 14 residues. V lost 10 bases and J lost 0; bases outside the gene matches: 7. This chain's CDR3 is CATMDSGSTDTQYF. The CDR3 region has the DNA TGTGCCACCATGGATAGCGGGAGCACAGATACGCAGTATTTT.

This clonotype was counted once. A junction boundary mismatches the germline segment, possibly from a read error. This chain links TRBV5-5 with TRBJ2-2; D is possibly TRBD2 (5 bases). CDR3 length: 18 amino acids. Looked up from germline, CDR1 is SGHKS and CDR2 is YYEKEE (reference sequence). The CDR3: CASSLAFFFAIGTGKLFF. The CDR3 bases are TGTGCCAGCAGCTTGGCGTTTTTTTTTGCTATCGGTACCGGGAAGCTGTTTTTT. Full variable domain (rest looked up from reference TRBV5-5 and TRBJ2-2): DAGVTQSPTHLIKTRGQQVTLRCSPISGHKSVSWYQQVLGQGPQFIFQYYEKEERGRGNFPDRFSARQFPNYSSELNVNALLLGDSALYLCASSLAFFFAIGTGKLFFGEGSRLTVL.

The sample holds many counts of this clonotype. The chain carries TRBV19 and TRBJ2-3; maybe TRBD2 (6 bases). The CDR3 totals 15 residues. Between the trimmed V and J ends, which lost 7 bases and 3 bases, there was a span of 17 bases. Germline CDR1 reads LNHDA; CDR2 reads SQIVND (reference sequence). The CDR3 DNA reads TGTGCCAGTAATTCGGGCGCAGGGAGGACAGATACGCAGTATTTT. Translated, it gives CASNSGAGRTDTQYF.

This chain joins TRBV11-2 and TRBJ2-1; D is unclear. CDR1 and CDR2 from the germline V gene are SGHAT and FQNNGV. V shed 5 bases and J shed 13 bases, with 18 bases lying between them. The CDR3 contains 13 residues. The CDR3 nucleotides read TGTGCCAGCAGCCCTCCGCGTGGGAATGGCCAGTTCTTC. Translating gives CASSPPRGNGQFF.

Many counts were recorded for this clonotype. The rearrangement links TRBV12-3 or TRBV12-4 to TRBJ2-2; no clear D gene. The V end lost 8 bases, the J end lost 4 bases, and 11 bases lay between the germline ends. This CDR3 is 13 amino acids long. The CDR3 is CASSQEVTGELFF. For the CDR3, the DNA is TGTGCCAGCTCCCAAGAGGTCACCGGGGAGCTGTTTTTT.